This is a list of T cell receptor beta chains from one sample in a study of cytomegalovirus exposure and HLA in healthy donors. Repertoires were generated with immunoSEQ multiplex PCR, while TCRdb's copy carries only in-frame clones and drops some. The data contain 100,000 to 150,000 clones, 73% of them singletons. Sequencing input: PBMCs. These receptors were taken from a man in his 60s in good health and CMV-seropositive. Both conserved end residues are part of each CDR3. Each record gives: clone size, V gene, D gene, J gene, CDR3 DNA, CDR3 protein. The D gene is left open where the match is weak. Some rows have no size entry. The others give once, few or many, or a class for an expanded clone.

abundance: -
v_gene: TRBV29-1
d_gene: -
j_gene: TRBJ2-7
CDR3nt: TGCAGCGTTCTGATCGGAGGGGACTACGAGCAGTACTTC
CDR3aa: CSVLIGGDYEQYF

abundance: -
v_gene: TRBV28
d_gene: -
j_gene: TRBJ1-2
CDR3nt: TGTGCCAGCAGTTCCGGGGGGTATGGCTACACCTTC
CDR3aa: CASSSGGYGYTF

abundance: once
v_gene: TRBV4-1
d_gene: -
j_gene: TRBJ2-3
CDR3nt: TGCGCCAGCAGCTCCAATGCAGATACGCAGTATTTT
CDR3aa: CASSSNADTQYF

abundance: -
v_gene: TRBV5-1
d_gene: TRBD2
j_gene: TRBJ2-3
CDR3nt: TGCGCCAGCAGCTTCTCCGGGGGGGATCCCACAGATACGCAGTATTTT
CDR3aa: CASSFSGGDPTDTQYF

abundance: -
v_gene: TRBV29-1
d_gene: -
j_gene: TRBJ2-5
CDR3nt: TGCAGCGTTGAAGATCCGTACGGGGCCGGGGGATTCGACGGGGAGACCCAGTACTTC
CDR3aa: CSVEDPYGAGGFDGETQYF

abundance: -
v_gene: TRBV15
d_gene: TRBD1
j_gene: TRBJ1-5
CDR3nt: TGTGCCACCAGCTTTAGACAGGGTGACCAGCCCCAGCATTTT
CDR3aa: CATSFRQGDQPQHF

abundance: -
v_gene: TRBV13
d_gene: -
j_gene: TRBJ1-1
CDR3nt: TGTGCCACCCGGAGGGAATTGAACACTGAAGCTTTCTTT
CDR3aa: CATRRELNTEAFF

abundance: -
v_gene: TRBV7-9
d_gene: -
j_gene: TRBJ1-3
CDR3nt: TGTGCCAGCAGCCCCCCATTCCGGGTCGGAAACACCATATATTTT
CDR3aa: CASSPPFRVGNTIYF

abundance: -
v_gene: TRBV30
d_gene: TRBD1
j_gene: TRBJ1-4
CDR3nt: TGTGCCTGGAGTGGGGGACAGGTTGACGAAAAACTGTTTTTT
CDR3aa: CAWSGGQVDEKLFF

abundance: -
v_gene: TRBV5-8
d_gene: -
j_gene: TRBJ1-1
CDR3nt: TGTGCCAGCAGCTCCAGGGACACTGAAGCTTTCTTT
CDR3aa: CASSSRDTEAFF

abundance: few
v_gene: TRBV19
d_gene: -
j_gene: TRBJ1-2
CDR3nt: TGTGCCAGTAGTACCGACAGGTTCGGTCGCTACACCTTC
CDR3aa: CASSTDRFGRYTF

abundance: few
v_gene: TRBV7-8
d_gene: TRBD1
j_gene: TRBJ1-4
CDR3nt: TGTGCCAGCAGCTTAGGAACAGGGGGAGGTGAAAAACTGTTTTTT
CDR3aa: CASSLGTGGGEKLFF

abundance: -
v_gene: TRBV20-1
d_gene: TRBD2
j_gene: TRBJ2-3
CDR3nt: TGCAGTGCTAGAGATCCTCCTAGCGGGTATTTT
CDR3aa: CSARDPPSGYF

abundance: -
v_gene: TRBV19
d_gene: TRBD2
j_gene: TRBJ2-1
CDR3nt: TGTGCCAGTTTATCTGGGCGGGGGACCTACAATGAGCAGTTCTTC
CDR3aa: CASLSGRGTYNEQFF

abundance: -
v_gene: TRBV7-2
d_gene: TRBD1
j_gene: TRBJ1-1
CDR3nt: TGTGCCAGCAGCTTAGATCGGGCAGGGGGGGAAGCTTTCTTT
CDR3aa: CASSLDRAGGEAFF

abundance: few
v_gene: TRBV4-1
d_gene: TRBD1
j_gene: TRBJ1-1
CDR3nt: TGCGCCAGCAGCCAAGATGTGGGACAGGGTATCATGAACACTGAAGCTTTCTTT
CDR3aa: CASSQDVGQGIMNTEAFF

abundance: -
v_gene: TRBV25-1
d_gene: -
j_gene: TRBJ2-3
CDR3nt: TGTGCCAGCAGTGCATCTAGGGGGGGCTGGGCGGATACGCAGTATTTT
CDR3aa: CASSASRGGWADTQYF

abundance: -
v_gene: TRBV27
d_gene: -
j_gene: TRBJ2-2
CDR3nt: TGTGCCAGCATTATGTTAGGGGCGAGACGGAACACCGGGGAGCTGTTTTTT
CDR3aa: CASIMLGARRNTGELFF

abundance: -
v_gene: TRBV6-4
d_gene: -
j_gene: TRBJ1-5
CDR3nt: TGTGCCAGCAGTGCCGAGTTAGGGCAGGGGACAACTTATTTT
CDR3aa: CASSAELGQGTTYF

abundance: -
v_gene: TRBV7-7
d_gene: -
j_gene: TRBJ2-5
CDR3nt: TGTGCTAGCAGCTTAGACGCGGGGACTCAAGAGACCCAGTACTTC
CDR3aa: CASSLDAGTQETQYF

abundance: -
v_gene: TRBV28
d_gene: -
j_gene: TRBJ2-7
CDR3nt: TGTGCCAGCAGTTCTTTGGGCGACAGGCGCTCCTACGAGCAGTACTTC
CDR3aa: CASSSLGDRRSYEQYF

abundance: -
v_gene: TRBV6-8
d_gene: TRBD1
j_gene: TRBJ2-1
CDR3nt: TGTGCCAGCCCCGGGGGGACAGGGGGCTACAATGAGCAGTTCTTC
CDR3aa: CASPGGTGGYNEQFF

abundance: -
v_gene: TRBV2
d_gene: TRBD1
j_gene: TRBJ2-1
CDR3nt: TGTGCCAGCAGTTCCGGGACAGTTTACAATGAGCAGTTCTTC
CDR3aa: CASSSGTVYNEQFF

abundance: -
v_gene: TRBV6-5
d_gene: TRBD1
j_gene: TRBJ1-5
CDR3nt: TGTGCCAGCAGCTACGGACAGGGGGGGAATCAGCCCCAGCATTTT
CDR3aa: CASSYGQGGNQPQHF

abundance: -
v_gene: TRBV11-2
d_gene: TRBD1
j_gene: TRBJ2-2
CDR3nt: TGTGCCAGCAGCCCCGGGACAGGGAGTCTTCGGTCCGGGGAGCTGTTTTTT
CDR3aa: CASSPGTGSLRSGELFF